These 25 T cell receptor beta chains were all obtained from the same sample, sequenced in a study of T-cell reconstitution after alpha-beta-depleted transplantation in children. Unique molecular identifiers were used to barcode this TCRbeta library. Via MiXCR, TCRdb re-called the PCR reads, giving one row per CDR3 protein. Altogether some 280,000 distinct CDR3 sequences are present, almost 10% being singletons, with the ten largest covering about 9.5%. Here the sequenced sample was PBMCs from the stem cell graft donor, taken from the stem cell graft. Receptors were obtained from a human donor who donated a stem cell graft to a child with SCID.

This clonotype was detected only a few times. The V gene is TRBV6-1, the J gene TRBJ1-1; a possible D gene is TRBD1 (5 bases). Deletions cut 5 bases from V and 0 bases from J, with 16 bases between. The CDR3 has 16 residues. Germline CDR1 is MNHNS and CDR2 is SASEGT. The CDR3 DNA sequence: TGTGCCAGCAGTCAACCACGGGGCAGAATGAACACTGAAGCTTTCTTT. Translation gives CASSQPRGRMNTEAFF.

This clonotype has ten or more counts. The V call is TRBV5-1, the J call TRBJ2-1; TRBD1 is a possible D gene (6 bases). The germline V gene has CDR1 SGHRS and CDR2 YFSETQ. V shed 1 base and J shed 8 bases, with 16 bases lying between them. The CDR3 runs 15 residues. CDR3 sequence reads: CASSLLQGPGDEQFF. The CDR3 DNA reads TGCGCCAGCAGCTTGTTGCAGGGGCCGGGTGATGAGCAGTTCTTC. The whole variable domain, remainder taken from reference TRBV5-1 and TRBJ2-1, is KAGVTQTPRYLIKTRGQQVTLSCSPISGHRSVSWYQQTPGQGLQFLFEYFSETQRNKGNFPGRFSGRQFSNSRSEMNVSTLELGDSALYLCASSLLQGPGDEQFFGPGTRLTVL.

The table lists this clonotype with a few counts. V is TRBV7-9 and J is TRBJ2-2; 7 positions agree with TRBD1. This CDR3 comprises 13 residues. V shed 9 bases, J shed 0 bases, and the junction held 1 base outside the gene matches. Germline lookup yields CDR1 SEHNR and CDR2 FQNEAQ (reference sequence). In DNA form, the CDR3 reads TGTGCCAGGGGACAGTCGAACACCGGGGAGCTGTTTTTT. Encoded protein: CARGQSNTGELFF.

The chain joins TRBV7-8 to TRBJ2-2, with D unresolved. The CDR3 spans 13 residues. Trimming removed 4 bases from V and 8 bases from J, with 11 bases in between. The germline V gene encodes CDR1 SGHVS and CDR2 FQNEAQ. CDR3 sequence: CASSSRPGGELFF. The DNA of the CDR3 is TGTGCCAGCAGCTCACGTCCCGGTGGGGAGCTGTTTTTT.

The CDR3 region is CASSQLRGGGEAFF. The CDR3 region has the DNA TGTGCCAGCTCACAACTGCGGGGGGGAGGTGAAGCTTTCTTT. The V call is TRBV18, the J call TRBJ1-1, with TRBD1 as a possible D gene (5 bases). V was pared by 4 bases and J by 7 bases, with 16 bases between. Germline values: CDR1 KGHSH, CDR2 LQKENI. The CDR3 has 14 amino acids.

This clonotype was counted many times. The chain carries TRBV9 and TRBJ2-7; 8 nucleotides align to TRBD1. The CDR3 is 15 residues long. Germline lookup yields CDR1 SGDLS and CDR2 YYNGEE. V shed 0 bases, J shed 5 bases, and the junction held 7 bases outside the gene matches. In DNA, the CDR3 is TGTGCCAGCAGCGTAGGTGGTCAGGGGGCCCACGAGCAGTACTTC. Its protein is CASSVGGQGAHEQYF.

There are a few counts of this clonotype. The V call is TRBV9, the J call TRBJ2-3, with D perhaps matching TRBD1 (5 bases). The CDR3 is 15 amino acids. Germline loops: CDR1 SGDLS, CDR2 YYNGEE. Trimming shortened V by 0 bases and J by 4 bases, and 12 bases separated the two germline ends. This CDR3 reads CASSVGLGAADTQYF. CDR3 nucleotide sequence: TGTGCCAGCAGCGTAGGCCTTGGGGCAGCAGATACGCAGTATTTT.

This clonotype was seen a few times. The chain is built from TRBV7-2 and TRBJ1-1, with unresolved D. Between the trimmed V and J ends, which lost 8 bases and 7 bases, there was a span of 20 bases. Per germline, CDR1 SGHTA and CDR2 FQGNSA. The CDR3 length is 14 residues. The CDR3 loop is CASRSTRQQSEAFF. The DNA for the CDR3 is TGTGCCAGCCGAAGTACGAGGCAGCAGAGTGAAGCTTTCTTT.

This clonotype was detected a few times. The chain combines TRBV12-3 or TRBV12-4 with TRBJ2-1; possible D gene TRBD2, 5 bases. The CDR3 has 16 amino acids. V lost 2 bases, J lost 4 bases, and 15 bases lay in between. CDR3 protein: CASSLSGGYGYNEQFF. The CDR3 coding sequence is TGTGCCAGCAGTTTAAGTGGCGGGTATGGGTACAATGAGCAGTTCTTC.

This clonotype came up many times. The CDR3 loop is CASSPGPGGASYNEQFF. Written as DNA, the CDR3 is TGCGCCAGCAGCCCTGGGCCAGGAGGAGCCTCCTACAATGAGCAGTTCTTC. The rearrangement joins TRBV5-1 to TRBJ2-1; TRBD2 is a possible D gene (5 bases). The CDR3 is 17 residues long. V lost 4 bases and J lost 0, with 17 bases in between. Germline V gives CDR1 SGHRS, CDR2 YFSETQ. Full variable domain (outside the CDR3, taken from reference TRBV5-1 and TRBJ2-1): KAGVTQTPRYLIKTRGQQVTLSCSPISGHRSVSWYQQTPGQGLQFLFEYFSETQRNKGNFPGRFSGRQFSNSRSEMNVSTLELGDSALYLCASSPGPGGASYNEQFFGPGTRLTVL.

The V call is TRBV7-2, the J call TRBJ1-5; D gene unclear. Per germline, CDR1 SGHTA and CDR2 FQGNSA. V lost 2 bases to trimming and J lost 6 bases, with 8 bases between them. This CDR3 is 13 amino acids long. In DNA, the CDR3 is TGTGCCAGCAGCTTAACACAGTCTCAGCCCCAGCATTTT. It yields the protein CASSLTQSQPQHF.

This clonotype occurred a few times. The CDR3 DNA follows: TGTGCCAGCAGACCGAGACAGGGATTTAGCAATCAGCCCCAGCATTTT. Translated: CASRPRQGFSNQPQHF. This rearrangement joins TRBV27 to TRBJ1-5; the match to TRBD1 covers 7 bases. The CDR3 is 16 residues long. Germline-derived CDR1 and CDR2 are MNHEY and SMNVEV (reference sequence). Unmatched junction bases numbered 8, after V lost 6 bases and J lost 0 bases.

This chain's CDR3 is CAISDLTSQETQYF. DNA of the CDR3: TGTGCCATCAGTGATTTGACTAGCCAAGAGACCCAGTACTTC. The rearrangement links TRBV10-3 to TRBJ2-5; D possibly corresponds to TRBD2 (6 bases). V was shortened by 3 bases and J by 1 base, with 9 bases between the two germline ends. Looked up from germline, CDR1 is ENHRY and CDR2 is SYGVKD. The CDR3 is 14 residues long.

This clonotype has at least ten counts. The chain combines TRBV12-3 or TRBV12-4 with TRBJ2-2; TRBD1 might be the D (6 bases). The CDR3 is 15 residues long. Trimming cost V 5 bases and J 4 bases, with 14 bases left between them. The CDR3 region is CASSQQGIRTGELFF. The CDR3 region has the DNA TGTGCCAGCAGTCAACAGGGAATTCGCACCGGGGAGCTGTTTTTT.

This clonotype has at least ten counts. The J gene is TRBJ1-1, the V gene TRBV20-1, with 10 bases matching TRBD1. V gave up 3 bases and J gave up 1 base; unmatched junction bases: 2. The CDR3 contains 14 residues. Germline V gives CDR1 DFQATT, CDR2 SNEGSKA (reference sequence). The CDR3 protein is CSARGDRGNTEAFF. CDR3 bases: TGCAGTGCTAGGGGGGACAGGGGGAACACTGAAGCTTTCTTT.

Here the CDR3 reads CASSLPRGSGPNTEAFF. The CDR3, as DNA: TGCGCCAGCAGCTTGCCCAGGGGATCGGGGCCGAACACTGAAGCTTTCTTT. The V and J genes are TRBV5-1 and TRBJ1-1; weak D call: TRBD1 (6 bases). V lost 1 base, J lost 1 base, and 17 bases lay in between. The CDR3 has 17 amino acids. The V gene's germline CDR1 is SGHRS and CDR2 YFSETQ.

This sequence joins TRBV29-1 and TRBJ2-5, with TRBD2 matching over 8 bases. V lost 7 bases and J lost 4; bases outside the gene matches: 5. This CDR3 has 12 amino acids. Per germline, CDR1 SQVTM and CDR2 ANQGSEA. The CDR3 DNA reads TGCAGCGGCCGGGAGGGACCAGAGACCCAGTACTTC. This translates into CSGREGPETQYF.

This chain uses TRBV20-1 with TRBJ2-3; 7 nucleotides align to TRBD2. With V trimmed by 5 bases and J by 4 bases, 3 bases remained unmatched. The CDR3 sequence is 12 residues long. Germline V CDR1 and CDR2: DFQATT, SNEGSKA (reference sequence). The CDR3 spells CSAWGLSDTQYF. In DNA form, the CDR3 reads TGCAGTGCTTGGGGACTATCAGATACGCAGTATTTT.

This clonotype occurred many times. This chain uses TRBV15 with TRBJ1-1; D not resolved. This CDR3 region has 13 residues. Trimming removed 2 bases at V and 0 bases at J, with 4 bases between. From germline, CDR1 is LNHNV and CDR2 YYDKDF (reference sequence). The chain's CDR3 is CATSRQLNTEAFF. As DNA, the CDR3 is TGTGCCACCAGCAGACAATTGAACACTGAAGCTTTCTTT.

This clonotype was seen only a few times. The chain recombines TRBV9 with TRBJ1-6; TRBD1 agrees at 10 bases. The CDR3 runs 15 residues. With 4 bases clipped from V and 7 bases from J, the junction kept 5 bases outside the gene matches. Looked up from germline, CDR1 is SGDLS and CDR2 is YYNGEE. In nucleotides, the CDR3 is TGTGCCAGCAGCACGTCGGGACAGGGGAATTCACCCCTCCACTTT. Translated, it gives CASSTSGQGNSPLHF. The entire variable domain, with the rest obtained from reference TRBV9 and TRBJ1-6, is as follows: DSGVTQTPKHLITATGQRVTLRCSPRSGDLSVYWYQQSLDQGLQFLIQYYNGEERAKGNILERFSAQQFPDLHSELNLSSLELGDSALYFCASSTSGQGNSPLHFGNGTRLTVT.

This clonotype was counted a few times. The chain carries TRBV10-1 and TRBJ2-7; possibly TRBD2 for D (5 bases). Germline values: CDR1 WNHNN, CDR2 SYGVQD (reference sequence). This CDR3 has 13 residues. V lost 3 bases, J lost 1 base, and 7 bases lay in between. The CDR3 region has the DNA TGCGCCAGCAGTGACTCGGGATCCTACGAGCAGTACTTC. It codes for CASSDSGSYEQYF.

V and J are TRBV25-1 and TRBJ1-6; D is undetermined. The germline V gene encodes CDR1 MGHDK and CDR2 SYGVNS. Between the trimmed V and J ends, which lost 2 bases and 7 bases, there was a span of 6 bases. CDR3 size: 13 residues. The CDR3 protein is CASSEAGNSPLHF. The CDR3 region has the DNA TGTGCCAGCAGTGAAGCGGGGAATTCACCCCTCCACTTT.

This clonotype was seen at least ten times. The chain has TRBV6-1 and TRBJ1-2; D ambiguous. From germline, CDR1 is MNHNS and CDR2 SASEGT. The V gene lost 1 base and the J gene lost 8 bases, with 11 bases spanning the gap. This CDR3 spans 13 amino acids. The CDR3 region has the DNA TGTGCCAGCAGTGAAGGGGCGATCGGGGGCTACACCTTC. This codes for CASSEGAIGGYTF.

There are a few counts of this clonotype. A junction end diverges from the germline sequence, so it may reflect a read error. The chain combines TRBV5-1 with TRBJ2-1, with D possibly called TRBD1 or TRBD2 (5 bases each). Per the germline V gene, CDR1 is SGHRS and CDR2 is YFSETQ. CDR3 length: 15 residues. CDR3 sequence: CASTLSGPRGDEQFF. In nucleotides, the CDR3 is TGCGCCAGCACCTTGTCGGGACCCCGAGGCGATGAGCAGTTCTTC.

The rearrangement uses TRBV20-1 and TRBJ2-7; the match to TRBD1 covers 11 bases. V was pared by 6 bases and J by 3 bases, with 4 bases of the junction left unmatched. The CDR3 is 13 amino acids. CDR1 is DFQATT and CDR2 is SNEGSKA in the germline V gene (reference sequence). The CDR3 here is CSAGTGGLYEQYF. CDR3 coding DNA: TGCAGTGCCGGGACAGGGGGACTCTACGAGCAGTACTTC.